This is a list of T cell receptor beta chains from one sample in a study of shared clonotypes between healthy human individuals. The assay was immunoSEQ multiplex PCR, and TCRdb's table has in-frame clones only and misses some. The repertoire holds 1.4 million or so clones, with about 98.5% as singletons. Material for sequencing was naive CD4+ T cells sorted from blood. The source of these receptors is a young man in good health. Both conserved end residues are part of each CDR3. Each record gives: V gene, D gene, clone size, J gene, CDR3 DNA, CDR3 protein. The D gene is left open where the match is weak. Some rows mark clone size as missing; the rest say once, few, many or name a class of expanded clone.

V: TRBV5-1
D: NA
size: NA
J: TRBJ1-5
DNA: TGCGCCAGCAGCTTGAAAAATAGGGAAAATCAGCCCCAGCATTTT
CDR3: CASSLKNRENQPQHF

V: TRBV27
D: TRBD1
size: NA
J: TRBJ2-7
DNA: TGTGCCAGCACCGAAATGGCCGGGACAGGGCAGGCCTACGAGCAGTACTTC
CDR3: CASTEMAGTGQAYEQYF

V: TRBV5-6
D: NA
size: NA
J: TRBJ2-5
DNA: TGTGCCAGCAGCTTTTTTCCAGCCCAAGAGACCCAGTACTTC
CDR3: CASSFFPAQETQYF

V: TRBV25-1
D: NA
size: NA
J: TRBJ2-1
DNA: TGTGCCAGCAGTGACCCCGGCACGTCCTACAATGAGCAGTTCTTC
CDR3: CASSDPGTSYNEQFF

V: TRBV29-1
D: NA
size: NA
J: TRBJ1-2
DNA: TGCAGCGTTGAGACGAGCTATGGCTACACCTTC
CDR3: CSVETSYGYTF

V: TRBV2
D: NA
size: NA
J: TRBJ2-5
DNA: TGTGCCGGAACTCGAGGTCAGGGAGAGACCCAGTACTTC
CDR3: CAGTRGQGETQYF

V: TRBV29-1
D: TRBD1
size: NA
J: TRBJ1-2
DNA: TGCAGCGTCCAGCAAGGGGGCGGAATCTATGGTTACACCTTC
CDR3: CSVQQGGGIYGYTF

V: TRBV11-1
D: NA
size: NA
J: TRBJ1-1
DNA: TGTGCCAGCAGCTTATATGAGGCGGGGGGTAGAGCTTTCTTT
CDR3: CASSLYEAGGRAFF

V: TRBV28
D: NA
size: once
J: TRBJ2-7
DNA: TGTGCCATCACCGGGTCCTACGAGCAGTACTTC
CDR3: CAITGSYEQYF

V: TRBV5-5
D: NA
size: NA
J: TRBJ1-4
DNA: TGTGCCAGCAGCCCCGAAGTTGCAACTAATGAAAAACTGTTTTTT
CDR3: CASSPEVATNEKLFF

V: TRBV4-1
D: TRBD1
size: NA
J: TRBJ2-7
DNA: TGCGCCAGCAGCCGTATGTTGCGGGACAGGTTCTACGAGCAGTACTTC
CDR3: CASSRMLRDRFYEQYF

V: TRBV18
D: NA
size: NA
J: TRBJ1-1
DNA: TGTGCCAGCTCCCAGACGGAGCTGAACACTGAAGCTTTCTTT
CDR3: CASSQTELNTEAFF

V: TRBV7-2
D: NA
size: NA
J: TRBJ1-2
DNA: TGTGCCAGCAGCTTAAGTACAGCTAACTATGGCTACACCTTC
CDR3: CASSLSTANYGYTF

V: TRBV30
D: TRBD2
size: NA
J: TRBJ2-1
DNA: TGTGCCTGGAGTCCGGGACTAGCGCTGTTCTTC
CDR3: CAWSPGLALFF

V: TRBV6-5
D: TRBD1
size: NA
J: TRBJ1-2
DNA: TGTGCCAGCAGTCCGGGACAGCACTATGGCTACACCTTC
CDR3: CASSPGQHYGYTF

V: TRBV7-2
D: TRBD2
size: NA
J: TRBJ2-7
DNA: TGTGCCAGCAGCTTAGATTGGGTAGCGGGAACCTACGAGCAGTACTTC
CDR3: CASSLDWVAGTYEQYF

V: TRBV7-9
D: NA
size: NA
J: TRBJ2-7
DNA: TGTGCCAGCAGCTTATTGGGCGGCTCACCGAGCTCCTACGAGCAGTACTTC
CDR3: CASSLLGGSPSSYEQYF

V: TRBV5-4
D: TRBD2
size: NA
J: TRBJ2-7
DNA: TGTGCCAGCAGCGGGACTAGCGGGAGCAGCTACGAGCAGTACTTC
CDR3: CASSGTSGSSYEQYF

V: TRBV5-1
D: TRBD1
size: NA
J: TRBJ1-1
DNA: TGCGCCAGCAGCTTGGCGGAGGGGGCGTTGAACACTGAAGCTTTCTTT
CDR3: CASSLAEGALNTEAFF

V: TRBV18
D: TRBD2
size: NA
J: TRBJ2-5
DNA: TGTGCCAGCTCACCAGCGGGGAGGGGAGAGACCCAGTACTTC
CDR3: CASSPAGRGETQYF